A single sample is the source of the 20 T cell receptor beta chains below, sequenced in a study of shared clonotypes between healthy human individuals. Sequencing was performed with immunoSEQ multiplex PCR; in TCRdb, only in-frame clones are kept and a portion is missing. Seen here are under 650,000 clones, 90% to 96% observed once, and the top ten hold approximately 0.062%. The sequencing input was naive CD4+ T cells sorted from blood. The subset was: CD45RA+ positively selected. The receptors come from a woman in her 30s in good health.

A single count supports this clone. This chain joins TRBV28 and TRBJ2-1; D assignment may be TRBD1 or TRBD2 (5 bases each). Deletions cut 9 bases from V and 7 bases from J, with 19 bases between. This CDR3 is built from 14 residues. CDR1 is MDHEN and CDR2 is SYDVKM in the germline V gene. This CDR3 reads CARGVVGGLNEQFF. In nucleotides, the CDR3 is TGTGCCAGGGGGGTTGTGGGCGGGTTAAATGAGCAGTTCTTC.

The chain combines TRBV10-1 with TRBJ2-1, with D uncertain. This CDR3 contains 11 residues. Germline-derived CDR1 and CDR2 are WNHNN and SYGVQD (reference sequence). V was clipped by 3 bases and J by 8 bases, with 5 bases between them. This CDR3 is CASSERDEQFF. As DNA, the CDR3 is TGCGCCAGCAGTGAACGGGATGAGCAGTTCTTC.

For the CDR3, the DNA is TGTGCCAGCACCCAAGGACTAGCGGTCAGTGGCTACGAGCAGTACTTC. It specifies CASTQGLAVSGYEQYF. This chain uses TRBV28 with TRBJ2-7, with 10 bases matching TRBD2. This CDR3 spans 16 amino acids. The germline V gene encodes CDR1 MDHEN and CDR2 SYDVKM. After removal of 7 bases from V and 3 bases from J, the junction contained 12 bases not matched to a gene.

This chain joins TRBV6-6 and TRBJ2-7, with D possibly being TRBD2 (6 bases). Trimming left V 7 bases short and J 7 bases short, with 17 bases between. The germline gives CDR1 MNHNY, CDR2 SVGAGI (reference sequence). This CDR3 is built from 13 residues. This CDR3 reads CASTIQAGTEQYF. CDR3 nucleotide sequence: TGTGCCAGCACCATTCAGGCGGGGACTGAGCAGTACTTC.

The chain joins TRBV7-2 to TRBJ2-7, with D perhaps matching TRBD1 or TRBD2 (6 bases each). The CDR3 length is 14 residues. In germline, CDR1 is SGHTA, CDR2 FQGNSA. The ends were cut back, 5 bases at V and 3 bases at J, with 14 bases in the middle. As DNA, the CDR3 is TGTGCCAGCAGCCCTTTACAGGGACTCTACGAGCAGTACTTC. Translation: CASSPLQGLYEQYF. The full variable domain, in which reference TRBV7-2 and TRBJ2-7 provide the parts outside the CDR3, is GAGVSQSPSNKVTEKGKDVELRCDPISGHTALYWYRQSLGQGLEFLIYFQGNSAPDKSGLPSDRFSAERTGGSVSTLTIQRTQQEDSAVYLCASSPLQGLYEQYFGPGTRLTVT.

Worth noting for this clone: Distinct nucleotide sequences in the sample also encode this CDR3. V usage is TRBV6-5 and J usage is TRBJ1-5; TRBD1 matches at 9 bases. Losses at the gene ends were 6 bases for V and 1 base for J; bases not matched to a gene: 4. The CDR3 runs 15 residues. From germline, CDR1 is MNHEY and CDR2 SVGAGI. CDR3 DNA sequence: TGTGCCAGCAGGAGGACAGGGGCGAGCAATCAGCCCCAGCATTTT. Protein: CASRRTGASNQPQHF.

A single count supports this clone. The rearrangement joins TRBV18 to TRBJ2-1, with D possibly TRBD2 on 6 matching bases. V lost 3 bases, J lost 5 bases, and 11 bases lay in between. The germline V gene encodes CDR1 KGHSH and CDR2 LQKENI. The CDR3 loop spans 14 amino acids. The CDR3 DNA sequence: TGTGCCAGCTCACCTAGCGGAGGCGACAATGAGCAGTTCTTC. It yields the protein CASSPSGGDNEQFF.

V and J are TRBV11-2 and TRBJ2-3, with TRBD1 matching over 7 bases. The V gene end was trimmed by 1 base and the J gene end by 0 bases; junction bases not matched to a gene: 4. The CDR3 spans 16 residues. Germline values: CDR1 SGHAT, CDR2 FQNNGV. DNA of the CDR3: TGTGCCAGCAGCTTAGGTCCGGGACAGAGCACAGATACGCAGTATTTT. Translation gives CASSLGPGQSTDTQYF.

The CDR3 is CASSLGTSGTSDTQYF. The CDR3, as DNA: TGTGCCAGCAGCTTAGGCACTAGCGGGACGTCAGATACGCAGTATTTT. The V call is TRBV11-3, the J call TRBJ2-3; 10 bases fit TRBD2. After removal of 1 base from V and 4 bases from J, the junction contained 5 bases not matched to a gene. CDR3 length: 16 residues. CDR1 and CDR2 (germline): SGHNT, YENEEA.

With regard to this clone: Other DNA sequences in the sample encode the same CDR3. This chain links TRBV15 with TRBJ2-7, with a weak D call TRBD1 (6 bases). Looked up from germline, CDR1 is LNHNV and CDR2 is YYDKDF (reference sequence). This CDR3 contains 15 residues. Trimming left V 1 base short and J 6 bases short, with 16 bases between. The CDR3 protein is CATSRVRQGSAEQYF. The DNA for the CDR3 is TGTGCCACCAGCAGAGTGCGGCAGGGGTCAGCCGAGCAGTACTTC.

This chain connects TRBV19 to TRBJ1-1; D possibly corresponds to TRBD1 (5 bases). The germline V and J ends were trimmed by 8 bases and 6 bases, with 16 bases remaining between them. CDR3 length equals 13 residues. Germline CDR1 and CDR2: LNHDA and SQIVND (reference sequence). CDR3: CASSIRDLAEAFF. The CDR3 nucleotides read TGTGCCAGTTCTATACGGGACTTGGCTGAAGCTTTCTTT.

The chain uses TRBV5-8 and TRBJ2-7, with TRBD2 matching 13 bases. The CDR3 runs to 13 residues. With 5 bases clipped from V and 11 bases from J, the junction kept 7 bases outside the gene matches. Germline V gene lookup returns CDR1 SGHTS and CDR2 YDEGEE. CDR3 amino acids: CASRRTSGRVEYF. For the CDR3, the DNA is TGTGCCAGCAGACGGACTAGCGGGAGAGTTGAGTACTTC.

The chain recombines TRBV7-3 with TRBJ2-7, with 11 bases lining up with TRBD2. Germline V gene lookup returns CDR1 SGHTA and CDR2 FQGTGA. The V segment lost 2 bases and the J segment 2 bases; nucleotides outside the gene matches: 5. The CDR3 is made up of 16 amino acids. CDR3 region: CASSLVGTSGPYEQYF. In DNA, the CDR3 is TGTGCCAGCAGCTTAGTCGGGACTAGCGGACCCTACGAGCAGTACTTC.

This clone occurred once. This rearrangement joins TRBV28 to TRBJ2-2; D is perhaps TRBD1 (5 bases). V lost 5 bases and J lost 2, with 12 bases in between. CDR3 length: 15 residues. Germline-derived CDR1 and CDR2 are MDHEN and SYDVKM. The CDR3 sequence is CASSPGQGNTGELFF. Here the CDR3 DNA reads TGTGCCAGCAGTCCCGGACAAGGAAACACCGGGGAGCTGTTTTTT.

The gene calls are TRBV13 and TRBJ2-1, with 14 nucleotides matching TRBD2. The trim removed 8 bases at V and 9 bases at J, leaving 9 bases unmatched. The CDR3 runs to 15 residues. Germline-derived CDR1 and CDR2 are PRHDT and FYEKMQ (reference sequence). The CDR3 DNA sequence: TGTGCCAGCGGGAGACCGGGACTAGCGGGAGTTGAGCAGTTCTTC. It specifies CASGRPGLAGVEQFF.

This clone was recorded a few times. This chain uses TRBV7-3 with TRBJ1-1; 7 nucleotides align to TRBD1. CDR1 is SGHTA, CDR2 FQGTGA, per germline. This CDR3 comprises 14 residues. The trim removed 5 bases at V and 1 base at J, leaving 4 bases unmatched. The CDR3 spells CASSTGQPNTEAFF. DNA of the CDR3: TGTGCCAGCAGCACGGGACAGCCGAACACTGAAGCTTTCTTT. The variable domain in full, with the rest retrieved from reference TRBV7-3 and TRBJ1-1, is GAGVSQTPSNKVTEKGKYVELRCDPISGHTALYWYRQSLGQGPEFLIYFQGTGAADDSGLPNDRFFAVRPEGSVSTLKIQRTERGDSAVYLCASSTGQPNTEAFFGQGTRLTVV.

V is TRBV4-1 and J is TRBJ2-5, with 7 bases that match TRBD2. The end of the DNA aligns better with TRBJ2-7, so the J call may be wrong. CDR3 length: 15 residues. CDR1 is MGHRA, CDR2 YSYEKL, per germline. CDR3 bases: TGCGCCAGCAGCCAACCAACTAGCGTATCCTACGAGCAGTACTTC. Amino acid sequence: CASSQPTSVSYEQYF.

This chain links TRBV10-3 with TRBJ2-7; a possible D gene is TRBD1 (5 bases). The CDR3 consists of 17 residues. The V gene's germline CDR1 is ENHRY and CDR2 SYGVKD. Trimming removed 4 bases from V and 3 bases from J, with 22 bases in between. CDR3 loop: CAISGPRQDNTNYEQYF. Here the CDR3 DNA reads TGTGCCATCAGTGGGCCCAGGCAGGACAATACTAACTACGAGCAGTACTTC.

Here the CDR3 DNA reads TGTGCCAGCAGTAGGACTGCTATGAACACTGAAGCTTTCTTT. Residues: CASSRTAMNTEAFF. The chain combines TRBV6-6 with TRBJ1-1; D uncertain. The CDR3 extends over 14 amino acids. Germline CDR1 and CDR2: MNHNY and SVGAGI (reference sequence). The V gene lost 5 bases and the J gene lost 0 bases, with 10 bases spanning the gap.

On this clone: This same CDR3 is encoded by further DNA sequences in the sample. The chain employs TRBV18 and TRBJ2-5; D not certain. Germline CDR1 reads KGHSH; CDR2 reads LQKENI. The CDR3 has 13 amino acids. V was shortened by 0 bases and J by 1 base, with 3 bases between the two germline ends. The CDR3 DNA sequence: TGTGCCAGCTCACCACCCACCCAAGAGACCCAGTACTTC. This sequence encodes CASSPPTQETQYF.